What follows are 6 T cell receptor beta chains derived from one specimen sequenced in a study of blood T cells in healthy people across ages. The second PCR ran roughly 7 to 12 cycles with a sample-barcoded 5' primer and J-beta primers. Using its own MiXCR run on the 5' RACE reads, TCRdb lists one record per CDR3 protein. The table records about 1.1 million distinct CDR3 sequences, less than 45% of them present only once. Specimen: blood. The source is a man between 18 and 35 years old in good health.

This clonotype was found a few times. CDR3 region: CASSADGEFVYGYTF. In nucleotides, the CDR3 is TGTGCCAGCAGTGCTGACGGGGAATTCGTGTATGGCTACACCTTC. The chain uses TRBV25-1 and TRBJ1-2; D not certain. V was pared by 4 bases and J by 5 bases, with 17 bases between. The CDR3 extends over 15 amino acids. Germline V gene sequence: CDR1 MGHDK, CDR2 SYGVNS.

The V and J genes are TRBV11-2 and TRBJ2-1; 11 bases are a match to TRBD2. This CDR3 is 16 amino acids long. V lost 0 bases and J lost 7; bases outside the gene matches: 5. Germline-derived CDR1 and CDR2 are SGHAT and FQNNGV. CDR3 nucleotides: TGTGCCAGCAGCTTAGATTGGGTAGCGGGGGGGAATGAGCAGTTCTTC. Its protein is CASSLDWVAGGNEQFF.

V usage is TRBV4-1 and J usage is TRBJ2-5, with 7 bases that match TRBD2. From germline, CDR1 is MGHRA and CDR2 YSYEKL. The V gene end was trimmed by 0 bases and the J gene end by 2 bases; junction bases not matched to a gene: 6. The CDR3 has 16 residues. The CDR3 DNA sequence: TGCGCCAGCAGCCAAGAGGGTCTAGCGGCTCAAGAGACCCAGTACTTC. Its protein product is CASSQEGLAAQETQYF.

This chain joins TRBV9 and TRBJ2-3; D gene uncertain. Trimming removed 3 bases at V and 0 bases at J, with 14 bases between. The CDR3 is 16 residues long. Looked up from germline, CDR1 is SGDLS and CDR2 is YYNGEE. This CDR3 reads CASSAYLGSSTDTQYF. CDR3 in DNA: TGTGCCAGCAGCGCATACCTGGGGTCTAGCACAGATACGCAGTATTTT.

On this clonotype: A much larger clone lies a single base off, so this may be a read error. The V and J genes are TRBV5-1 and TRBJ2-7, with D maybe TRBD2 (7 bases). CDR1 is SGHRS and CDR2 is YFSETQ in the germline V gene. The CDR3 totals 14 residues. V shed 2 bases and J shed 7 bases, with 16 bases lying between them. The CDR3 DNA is TGCGCCAGCAGCTTTTCACGGGGGGACAATGAGCAGTACTTC. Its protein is CASSFSRGDNEQYF. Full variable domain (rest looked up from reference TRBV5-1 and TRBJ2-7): KAGVTQTPRYLIKTRGQQVTLSCSPISGHRSVSWYQQTPGQGLQFLFEYFSETQRNKGNFPGRFSGRQFSNSRSEMNVSTLELGDSALYLCASSFSRGDNEQYFGPGTRLTVT.

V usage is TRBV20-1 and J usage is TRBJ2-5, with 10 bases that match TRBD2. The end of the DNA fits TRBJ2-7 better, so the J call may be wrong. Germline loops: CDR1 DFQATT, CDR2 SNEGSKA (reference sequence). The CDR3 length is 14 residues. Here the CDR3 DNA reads TGCAGTGCTAGAGCCGGGACTAGCGTTGCCGAGCAGTACTTC. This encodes CSARAGTSVAEQYF.